One and the same sample provided the 20 T cell receptor beta chains below, sequenced in a study of cytomegalovirus exposure and HLA in healthy donors. The PCR employed 60 Vbeta primers together with 13 Jbeta primers. Produced via immunoSEQ multiplex PCR; TCRdb's table is partial and in-frame only. Altogether about 150,000 clones are present, 76% being singletons, with the ten largest covering under 2%. Material for sequencing was PBMCs. These TCRs come from a woman aged 40 to 50 in good health and CMV-seronegative.

V is TRBV27 and J is TRBJ1-1, with 7 bases fitting TRBD1. CDR3 length equals 14 residues. In germline, CDR1 is MNHEY, CDR2 SMNVEV (reference sequence). Germline trimming cut 6 bases from V and 5 bases from J; bases unmatched to any gene: 9. CDR3 sequence reads: CASRGRTGGTEAFF. CDR3 DNA sequence: TGTGCCAGCAGGGGACGGACAGGAGGGACTGAAGCTTTCTTT.

The chain recombines TRBV18 with TRBJ1-4, with D tentatively TRBD1 (5 bases). This CDR3 has 13 amino acids. The germline CDR1 and CDR2 sequences are KGHSH and LQKENI. V lost 4 bases, J lost 5 bases, and 8 bases lay in between. The CDR3 bases are TGTGCCAGCTCACGGGGGGAGAATGAAAAACTGTTTTTT. Encoded protein: CASSRGENEKLFF.

A single count supports this clone. V and J are TRBV4-3 and TRBJ2-7, with D maybe TRBD1 (6 bases). The germline gives CDR1 LGHNA, CDR2 YSLEER. The germline V and J ends were trimmed by 0 bases and 3 bases, with 18 bases remaining between them. The CDR3 covers 17 residues. This CDR3 reads CASSQDKNIGGNYEQYF. In nucleotides, the CDR3 is TGCGCCAGCAGCCAAGATAAGAATATTGGGGGCAACTACGAGCAGTACTTC.

This rearrangement joins TRBV28 to TRBJ1-3; no reliable D call. The CDR3 is made up of 16 amino acids. Germline V gene data show CDR1 as MDHEN and CDR2 as SYDVKM. Trimming removed 2 bases from V and 0 bases from J, with 11 bases in between. CDR3 DNA: TGTGCCAGCAGTTTACGGAGACTCACCTCTGGAAACACCATATATTTT. This codes for CASSLRRLTSGNTIYF. Based on the CDR3 plus reference TRBV28 and TRBJ1-3, the full variable domain is DVKVTQSSRYLVKRTGEKVFLECVQDMDHENMFWYRQDPGLGLRLIYFSYDVKMKEKGDIPEGYSVSREKKERFSLILESASTNQTSMYLCASSLRRLTSGNTIYFGEGSWLTVV.

J is TRBJ2-7 and V is TRBV6-6; 8 bases line up with TRBD1. CDR1 is MNHNY and CDR2 is SVGAGI in the germline V gene (reference sequence). V gave up 7 bases and J gave up 4 bases; unmatched junction bases: 12. CDR3 length equals 15 residues. CDR3 DNA sequence: TGTGCCAGCAAACAGAGGGACAGGTGGTTTTACGAGCAGTACTTC. Encoded protein: CASKQRDRWFYEQYF.

This chain uses TRBV10-2 with TRBJ1-3, with D uncertain. Trimming took 7 bases from V and 2 from J, leaving 6 bases between them. Germline CDR1 WSHSY, CDR2 SAAADI. This CDR3 is 12 amino acids long. The CDR3 sequence: CASTIAGNTIYF. Here the CDR3 DNA reads TGCGCCAGCACCATAGCTGGAAACACCATATATTTT.

The chain couples TRBV19 to TRBJ2-7, with TRBD2 matching 7 bases. Trimming at V came to 0 bases and at J to 4 bases, leaving 6 bases not matched to a gene. The CDR3 runs 15 residues. CDR1 LNHDA and CDR2 SQIVND come from the germline V gene (reference sequence). CDR3 region: CASSIEAGESYEQYF. Here the CDR3 DNA reads TGTGCCAGTAGTATAGAGGCGGGAGAGAGTTACGAGCAGTACTTC.

The chain uses TRBV7-9 and TRBJ2-7; possibly TRBD1 for D (6 bases). V shed 1 base and J shed 2 bases, with 9 bases lying between them. Per germline, CDR1 SEHNR and CDR2 FQNEAQ (reference sequence). This CDR3 region has 14 residues. CDR3 in DNA: TGTGCCAGCAGCTTAGACAGGGCCCCCTACGAGCAGTACTTC. Translation gives CASSLDRAPYEQYF.

This clone was detected a few times. The chain combines TRBV19 with TRBJ2-7; 11 positions agree with TRBD1. Per germline, CDR1 LNHDA and CDR2 SQIVND (reference sequence). This CDR3 comprises 17 residues. Trimming took 4 bases from V and 0 from J; bases not matched to a gene: 8. The CDR3 region has the DNA TGTGCCAGTAGTAACCGGTGGACAGGGGGCCGCTCCTACGAGCAGTACTTC. Residues: CASSNRWTGGRSYEQYF.

This clone has just a few counts. The rearrangement joins TRBV11-2 to TRBJ1-3; D is perhaps TRBD1 (6 bases). V was pared by 5 bases and J by 7 bases, with 15 bases between. This CDR3 has 14 residues. Germline CDR1 SGHAT, CDR2 FQNNGV. CDR3 nucleotide sequence: TGTGCCAGCAGCCCCCCTTTCGACAGGAACACCATATATTTT. It specifies CASSPPFDRNTIYF.

This clone was found a few times. The chain carries TRBV5-1 and TRBJ2-7; D is unresolved. The CDR3 length is 12 residues. Germline CDR1 is SGHRS and CDR2 is YFSETQ. V was clipped by 1 base and J by 5 bases, with 7 bases between them. CDR3 region: CASSLLEHEQYF. CDR3 sequence (DNA): TGCGCCAGCAGCTTGTTGGAGCACGAGCAGTACTTC.

Concerning this clone itself: Other DNA sequences in the sample encode the same CDR3. V gene TRBV5-1 combines with J gene TRBJ2-5; 14 bases align to TRBD2. The CDR3 loop spans 15 amino acids. The V segment lost 4 bases and the J segment 5 bases; nucleotides outside the gene matches: 4. CDR1 is SGHRS and CDR2 is YFSETQ in the germline V gene. In DNA, the CDR3 is TGCGCCAGCAGCCTCGGGACTAGCGGGGGCGAGACCCAGTACTTC. It is translated as CASSLGTSGGETQYF.

V gene TRBV6-5 combines with J gene TRBJ1-1, with D hard to call. Trimming took off 7 bases at V and 4 bases at J, with 19 bases between the two ends. Germline CDR1 and CDR2: MNHEY and SVGAGI. The CDR3 loop spans 15 amino acids. The DNA for the CDR3 is TGTGCCAGCACCCTAAACCCGGAGCTTGGCACTGAAGCTTTCTTT. Its translation is CASTLNPELGTEAFF.

There are a few counts of this clone. CDR3 nucleotides: TGTGCCAGCAGCGCCGGTGGACAGCTGACTGGGAATTCACCCCTCCACTTT. Protein: CASSAGGQLTGNSPLHF. The V and J genes are TRBV14 and TRBJ1-6, with a tentative D call TRBD1 (6 bases). V was shortened by 5 bases and J by 7 bases, with 21 bases between the two germline ends. Germline CDR1 reads SGHDN; CDR2 reads FVKESK. The CDR3 spans 17 residues. The full variable domain, in which reference TRBV14 and TRBJ1-6 provide the parts outside the CDR3, is EAGVTQFPSHSVIEKGQTVTLRCDPISGHDNLYWYRRVMGKEIKFLLHFVKESKQDESGMPNNRFLAERTGGTYSTLKVQPAELEDSGVYFCASSAGGQLTGNSPLHFGNGTRLTVT.

CDR3 sequence reads: CAISITSGGNTDTQYF. CDR3 nucleotide sequence: TGTGCCATCAGTATAACTAGCGGGGGAAACACAGATACGCAGTATTTT. V gene TRBV10-3 combines with J gene TRBJ2-3; the match to TRBD2 covers 11 bases. Germline V lookup: CDR1 ENHRY, CDR2 SYGVKD. J lost 2 bases, V lost 5 bases, and 6 bases had no gene match. The length of the CDR3 is 16 residues.

There are a few counts of this clone. The chain joins TRBV6-5 to TRBJ2-3; D is possibly TRBD2 (6 bases). In germline, CDR1 is MNHEY, CDR2 SVGAGI. V lost 2 bases and J 3 bases, leaving 6 bases between the germline ends. The CDR3 totals 13 residues. CDR3 protein: CASSYRGTDTQYF. The CDR3 DNA reads as TGTGCCAGCAGTTACCGGGGGACAGATACGCAGTATTTT.

The rearrangement links TRBV5-4 to TRBJ2-1, with 8 bases matching TRBD2. Germline V gene data show CDR1 as SGHNT and CDR2 as YYREEE (reference sequence). The CDR3 is 15 residues long. V gave up 4 bases and J gave up 8 bases; unmatched junction bases: 11. The CDR3 region has the DNA TGTGCCAGCAGCCAACGGGGGGGGGTTGGCGATGAGCAGTTCTTC. Its translation: CASSQRGGVGDEQFF.

This chain joins TRBV27 and TRBJ2-7, with D tentatively TRBD1 (5 bases). The germline CDR1 and CDR2 sequences are MNHEY and SMNVEV (reference sequence). Trimming removed 8 bases from V and 0 bases from J, with 11 bases in between. The CDR3 has 13 residues. DNA for the CDR3: TGTGCCAGCTCCTGGGGCTACTCCTACGAGCAGTACTTC. This translates into CASSWGYSYEQYF.

This chain links TRBV15 with TRBJ1-2; the D gene is possibly TRBD1 (6 bases). V was cut by 1 base and J by 6 bases, with 12 bases left in between. Germline CDR1 reads LNHNV; CDR2 reads YYDKDF (reference sequence). The CDR3 sequence is 14 residues long. CDR3 sequence reads: CATSRATGPNGYTF. CDR3 bases: TGTGCCACCAGCAGAGCAACAGGGCCTAATGGCTACACCTTC. The whole variable domain, remainder taken from reference TRBV15 and TRBJ1-2, is DAMVIQNPRYQVTQFGKPVTLSCSQTLNHNVMYWYQQKSSQAPKLLFHYYDKDFNNEADTPDNFQSRRPNTSFCFLDIRSPGLGDTAMYLCATSRATGPNGYTFGSGTRLTVV.

The chain uses TRBV7-9 and TRBJ2-7; a weak D match, TRBD1 (6 bases). CDR1 SEHNR and CDR2 FQNEAQ come from the germline V gene (reference sequence). The CDR3 covers 17 residues. Trimming shortened V by 4 bases and J by 2 bases, and 21 bases separated the two germline ends. CDR3 in amino acids: CASSSELPGHWTYEQYF. The CDR3, as DNA: TGTGCCAGCAGCTCCGAGTTACCGGGACACTGGACCTACGAGCAGTACTTC.